Following are 14 T cell receptor beta chains from one sample sequenced in a study of T cells in Graves' hyperthyroidism and ophthalmopathy. The source material, RNA transcripts, was used to amplify TCR beta CDR3 regions. The primer set for the first-round RT-PCR of the TCR CDR3 was HTBI. Via MiXCR, TCRdb re-called the multiplex PCR reads, giving one row per CDR3 protein. The table has a few hundred thousand distinct CDR3 sequences, around 20% seen once; the top ten hold around 27%. What was sequenced was blood. The source of these receptors is a man between 18 and 29 years old with Graves' hyperthyroidism.

This clonotype was seen many times. The chain combines TRBV6-5 with TRBJ1-2; TRBD1 matches 9 bases. The J segment lost 1 base and the V segment lost 5 bases, leaving 5 bases of the junction unmatched. The germline CDR1 and CDR2 sequences are MNHEY and SVGAGI. The CDR3 is 15 residues long. CDR3 in amino acids: CASSNDRGYNYGYTF. CDR3 in DNA: TGTGCCAGCAGTAACGACAGGGGGTATAACTATGGCTACACCTTC.

This chain joins TRBV28 and TRBJ2-7, with 13 bases lining up with TRBD2. With V trimmed by 4 bases and J by 13 bases, 7 bases remained unmatched. The germline V gene encodes CDR1 MDHEN and CDR2 SYDVKM. This CDR3 region has 13 residues. For the CDR3, the DNA is TGTGCCAGCAGTTCTGGGACTAGCGGGATCATTTACTTC. Amino acids: CASSSGTSGIIYF.

In its sample, this clonotype was seen many times. The chain uses TRBV4-1 and TRBJ1-3; 8 bases align to TRBD1. V shed 6 bases, J shed 4 bases, and the junction held 8 bases outside the gene matches. Germline V lookup: CDR1 MGHRA, CDR2 YSYEKL. This CDR3 comprises 15 residues. CDR3 protein: CASSLVQGDGNTIYF. CDR3 nucleotides: TGCGCCAGCAGTCTCGTACAGGGGGACGGAAACACCATATATTTT.

The chain links TRBV12-3 or TRBV12-4 to TRBJ2-5; 8 bases are shared with TRBD2. The V segment lost 3 bases and the J segment 1 base; nucleotides outside the gene matches: 4. The CDR3 loop spans 15 amino acids. The CDR3 reads CASSLQRGFQETQYF. CDR3 bases: TGTGCCAGCAGTTTGCAGCGGGGGTTCCAAGAGACCCAGTACTTC.

In its sample, this clonotype was seen a few times. This sequence joins TRBV11-2 and TRBJ2-7, with 8 bases that match TRBD1. There are 14 residues in the CDR3. Trimming removed 4 bases from V and 9 bases from J; junction bases left unmatched: 11. CDR1 is SGHAT, CDR2 FQNNGV, per germline. The CDR3 DNA sequence: TGTGCCAGCAGCTCACTAGGGACAGGCCACGGGCAGTACTTC. It specifies CASSSLGTGHGQYF.

This clonotype was seen only a few times. This may stem from a read error, because a much larger clone lies one nucleotide away. This chain links TRBV6-1 with TRBJ2-6; a possible D gene is TRBD1 (5 bases). Germline CDR1 reads MNHNS; CDR2 reads SASEGT. The CDR3 is made up of 15 amino acids. The DNA of the CDR3 is TGTGCCAGCAGTGAAGCCAGCTCTGGGGCCAACGTCCTGGCTTTC. Its translation: CASSEASSGANVLAF.

Many counts were recorded for this clonotype. This rearrangement joins TRBV6-2 or TRBV6-3 to TRBJ1-2, with D perhaps matching TRBD1 (5 bases). Germline V gives CDR1 MNHEY, CDR2 SVGEGT. Trimming shortened V by 2 bases and J by 4 bases, and 20 bases separated the two germline ends. The CDR3 runs to 17 residues. DNA of the CDR3: TGTGCCAGCAGTTACCCCGTTCGAGGACAACTGGGCTATGGCTACACCTTC. Translation: CASSYPVRGQLGYGYTF.

This clonotype was seen at least ten times. The chain employs TRBV4-2 and TRBJ1-1; 8 nucleotides align to TRBD1. V shed 4 bases, J shed 0 bases, and the junction held 7 bases outside the gene matches. The V gene's germline CDR1 is LGHNA and CDR2 YNFKEQ. The CDR3 totals 16 residues. The CDR3, as DNA: TGTGCCAGCAGCCCCCGGACAGGGAATATGAACACTGAAGCTTTCTTT. Residues: CASSPRTGNMNTEAFF.

In the case of this clonotype: This may stem from a read error, because a much larger clone lies one nucleotide away. V gene TRBV7-2 combines with J gene TRBJ1-1; possibly TRBD1 for D (6 bases). Germline values: CDR1 SGHTA, CDR2 FQGNSA. This CDR3 spans 15 amino acids. CDR3 amino acids: CASGLGGGWDTEAFF. In DNA, the CDR3 is TGTGCCAGCGGCTTAGGCGGGGGCTGGGACACTGAAGCTTTCTTT.

This clonotype came up many times. The chain has TRBV19 and TRBJ2-7; D gene unclear. The CDR3 covers 12 residues. Looked up from germline, CDR1 is LNHDA and CDR2 is SQIVND (reference sequence). The V gene lost 5 bases and the J gene lost 5 bases, with 10 bases spanning the gap. The CDR3 DNA follows: TGTGCCAGTAGTCCCTCAGAGGACGAGCAGTACTTC. Protein: CASSPSEDEQYF.

DNA of the CDR3: TGTGCCAGCAGTGAAGTCGGGGGGCTGGGTAATCAGCCCCAGCATTTT. The encoded protein is CASSEVGGLGNQPQHF. V and J are TRBV6-1 and TRBJ1-5; TRBD1 might be the D (6 bases). Deletions cut 1 base from V and 4 bases from J, with 14 bases between. The V gene's germline CDR1 is MNHNS and CDR2 SASEGT. This CDR3 is 16 amino acids long.

This clonotype appeared many times. The chain joins TRBV6-5 to TRBJ2-7; the D gene is possibly TRBD2 (6 bases). CDR3 size: 12 residues. Germline V lookup: CDR1 MNHEY, CDR2 SVGAGI. Trimming cost V 10 bases and J 0 bases, with 10 bases left between them. This CDR3 reads CAIRDFSYEQYF. The CDR3 bases are TGTGCCATACGGGACTTCTCCTACGAGCAGTACTTC.

The rearrangement joins TRBV20-1 to TRBJ2-1, with 7 positions matching TRBD2. CDR3 length: 14 residues. V shed 6 bases, J shed 6 bases, and the junction held 11 bases outside the gene matches. Per the germline V gene, CDR1 is DFQATT and CDR2 is SNEGSKA (reference sequence). The CDR3 protein is CSAPDRGEVNEQFF. The CDR3 region has the DNA TGCAGTGCCCCTGACCGGGGGGAGGTCAATGAGCAGTTCTTC.

V and J are TRBV12-3 or TRBV12-4 and TRBJ1-6; perhaps TRBD1 as D (6 bases). This CDR3 is built from 15 residues. V gave up 1 base and J gave up 10 bases, with 14 bases separating them. In DNA, the CDR3 is TGTGCCAGCAGTTTAGGGGGCAGGGGAGGCTCACCCCTCCACTTT. As protein: CASSLGGRGGSPLHF.